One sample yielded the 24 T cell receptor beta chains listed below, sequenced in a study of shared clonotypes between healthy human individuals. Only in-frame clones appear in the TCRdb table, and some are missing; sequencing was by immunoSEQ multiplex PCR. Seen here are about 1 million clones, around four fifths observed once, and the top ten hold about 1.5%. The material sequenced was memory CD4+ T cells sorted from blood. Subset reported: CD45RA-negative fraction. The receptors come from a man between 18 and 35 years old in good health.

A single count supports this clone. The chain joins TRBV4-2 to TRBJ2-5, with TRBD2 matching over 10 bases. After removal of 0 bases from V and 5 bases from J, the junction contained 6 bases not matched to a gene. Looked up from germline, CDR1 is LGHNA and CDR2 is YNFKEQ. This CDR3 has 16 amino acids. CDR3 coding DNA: TGTGCCAGCAGCCAAGAATCACTAGCGGGGATGGAGACCCAGTACTTC. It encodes CASSQESLAGMETQYF.

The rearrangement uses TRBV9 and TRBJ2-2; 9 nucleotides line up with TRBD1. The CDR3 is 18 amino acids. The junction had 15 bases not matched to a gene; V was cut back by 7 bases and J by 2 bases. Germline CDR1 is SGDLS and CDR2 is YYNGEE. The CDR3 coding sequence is TGTGCCAGCGGAGGGGGGACAGGGTGGGAAACAAACACCGGGGAGCTGTTTTTT. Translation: CASGGGTGWETNTGELFF.

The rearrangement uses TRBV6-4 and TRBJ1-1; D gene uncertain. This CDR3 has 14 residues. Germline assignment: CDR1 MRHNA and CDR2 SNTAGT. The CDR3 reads CTWRNQRFYTEAFF. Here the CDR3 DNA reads TGTACCTGGCGAAACCAGAGATTTTACACTGAAGCTTTCTTT.

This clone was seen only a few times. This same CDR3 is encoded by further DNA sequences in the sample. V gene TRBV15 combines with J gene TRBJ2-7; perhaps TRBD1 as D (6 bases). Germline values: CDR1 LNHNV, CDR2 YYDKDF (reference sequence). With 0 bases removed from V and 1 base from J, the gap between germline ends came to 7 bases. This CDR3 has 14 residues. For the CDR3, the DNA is TGTGCCACCAGCAGAGACACAGGGTCCTACGAGCAGTACTTC. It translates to CATSRDTGSYEQYF.

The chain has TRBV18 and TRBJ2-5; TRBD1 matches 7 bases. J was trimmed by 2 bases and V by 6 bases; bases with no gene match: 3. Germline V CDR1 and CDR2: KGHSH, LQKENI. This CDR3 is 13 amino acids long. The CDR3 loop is CASSSGQQETQYF. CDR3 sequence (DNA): TGTGCCAGCTCGTCGGGACAGCAAGAGACCCAGTACTTC.

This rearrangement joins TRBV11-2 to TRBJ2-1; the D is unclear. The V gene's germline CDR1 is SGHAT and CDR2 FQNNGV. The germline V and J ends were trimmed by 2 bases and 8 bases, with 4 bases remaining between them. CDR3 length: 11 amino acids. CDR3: CASSLRHEQFF. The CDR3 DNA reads TGTGCCAGCAGCTTACGGCATGAGCAGTTCTTC. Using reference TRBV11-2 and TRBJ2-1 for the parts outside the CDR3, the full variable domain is EAGVAQSPRYKIIEKRQSVAFWCNPISGHATLYWYQQILGQGPKLLIQFQNNGVVDDSQLPKDRFSAERLKGVDSTLKIQPAKLEDSAVYLCASSLRHEQFFGPGTRLTVL.

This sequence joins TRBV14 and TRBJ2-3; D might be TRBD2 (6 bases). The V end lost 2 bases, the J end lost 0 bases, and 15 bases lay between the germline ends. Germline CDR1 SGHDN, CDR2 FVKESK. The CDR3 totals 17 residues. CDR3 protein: CASSQPTQRVSTDTQYF. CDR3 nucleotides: TGTGCCAGCAGCCAACCTACCCAGCGGGTCAGCACAGATACGCAGTATTTT.

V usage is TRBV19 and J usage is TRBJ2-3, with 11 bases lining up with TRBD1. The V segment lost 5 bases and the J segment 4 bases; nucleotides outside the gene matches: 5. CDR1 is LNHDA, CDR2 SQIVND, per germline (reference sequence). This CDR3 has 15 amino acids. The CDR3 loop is CASSPRTGGADTQYF. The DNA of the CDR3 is TGTGCCAGTAGTCCAAGGACAGGGGGCGCAGATACGCAGTATTTT.

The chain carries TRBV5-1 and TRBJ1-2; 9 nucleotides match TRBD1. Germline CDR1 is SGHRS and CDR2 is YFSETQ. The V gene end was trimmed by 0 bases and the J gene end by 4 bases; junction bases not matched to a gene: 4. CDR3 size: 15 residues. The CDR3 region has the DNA TGCGCCAGCAGCTTGGGCGGGACAGGGAGCTATGGCTACACCTTC. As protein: CASSLGGTGSYGYTF.

The CDR3 nucleotides read TGTGCCAGCAGCCCCCAGTCAACTAATGAAAAACTGTTTTTT. This translates into CASSPQSTNEKLFF. The chain couples TRBV7-9 to TRBJ1-4; D not resolved. Trimming left V 5 bases short and J 0 bases short, with 7 bases between. This CDR3 spans 14 amino acids. Germline loops: CDR1 SEHNR, CDR2 FQNEAQ (reference sequence).

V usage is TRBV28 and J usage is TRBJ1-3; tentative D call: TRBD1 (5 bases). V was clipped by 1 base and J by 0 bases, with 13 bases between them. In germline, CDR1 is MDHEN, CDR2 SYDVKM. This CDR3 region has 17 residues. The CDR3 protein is CASSLSPGLGSGNTIYF. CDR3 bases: TGTGCCAGCAGTTTATCTCCAGGGTTAGGCTCTGGAAACACCATATATTTT.

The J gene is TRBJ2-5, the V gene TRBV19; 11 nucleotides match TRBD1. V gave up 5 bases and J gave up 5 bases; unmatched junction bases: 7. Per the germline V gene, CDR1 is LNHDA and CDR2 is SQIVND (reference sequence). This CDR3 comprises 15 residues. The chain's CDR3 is CASSLGTGGRETQYF. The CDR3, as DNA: TGTGCCAGTAGTCTCGGGACAGGGGGTAGGGAGACCCAGTACTTC.

The CDR3 spells CASSSGGWFDGYTF. The CDR3 DNA follows: TGTGCCAGCAGCTCGGGAGGATGGTTCGATGGCTACACCTTC. The chain has TRBV6-5 and TRBJ1-2; D ambiguous. V was pared by 6 bases and J by 6 bases, with 17 bases between. CDR3 length equals 14 residues. CDR1 is MNHEY and CDR2 is SVGAGI in the germline V gene.

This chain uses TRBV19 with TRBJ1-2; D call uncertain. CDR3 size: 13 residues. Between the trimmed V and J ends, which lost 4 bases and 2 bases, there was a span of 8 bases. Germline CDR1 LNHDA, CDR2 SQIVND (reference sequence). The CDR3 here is CASSKEKNYGYTF. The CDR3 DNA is TGTGCCAGTAGTAAGGAAAAGAACTATGGCTACACCTTC.

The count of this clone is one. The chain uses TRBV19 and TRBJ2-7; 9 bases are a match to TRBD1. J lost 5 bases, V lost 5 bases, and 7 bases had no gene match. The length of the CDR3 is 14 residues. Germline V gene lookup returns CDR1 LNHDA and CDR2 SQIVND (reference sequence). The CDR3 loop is CASSPGTGRHEQYF. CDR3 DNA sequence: TGTGCCAGTAGTCCAGGGACAGGGAGGCACGAGCAGTACTTC. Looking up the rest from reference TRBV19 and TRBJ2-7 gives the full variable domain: DGGITQSPKYLFRKEGQNVTLSCEQNLNHDAMYWYRQDPGQGLRLIYYSQIVNDFQKGDIAEGYSVSREKKESFPLTVTSAQKNPTAFYLCASSPGTGRHEQYFGPGTRLTVT.

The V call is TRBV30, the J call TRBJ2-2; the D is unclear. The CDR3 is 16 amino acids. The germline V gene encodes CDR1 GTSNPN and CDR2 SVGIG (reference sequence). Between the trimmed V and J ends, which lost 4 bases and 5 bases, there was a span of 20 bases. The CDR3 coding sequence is TGTGCCTGGAAAAACCCCGGTTCGATTATGACCGGGGAGCTGTTTTTT. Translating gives CAWKNPGSIMTGELFF.

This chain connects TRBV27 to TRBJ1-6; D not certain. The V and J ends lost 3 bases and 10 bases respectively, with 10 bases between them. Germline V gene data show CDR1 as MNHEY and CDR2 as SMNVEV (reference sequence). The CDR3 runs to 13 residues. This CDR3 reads CASSLDLFSPLHF. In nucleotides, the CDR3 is TGTGCCAGCAGTTTGGACCTATTCTCACCCCTCCACTTT.

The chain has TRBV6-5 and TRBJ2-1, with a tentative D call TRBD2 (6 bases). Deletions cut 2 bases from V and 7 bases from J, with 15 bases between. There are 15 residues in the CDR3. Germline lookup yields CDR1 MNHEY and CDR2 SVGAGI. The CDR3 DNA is TGTGCCAGCAGTTACGGGACTTTCGGACGTAATGAGCAGTTCTTC. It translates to CASSYGTFGRNEQFF.

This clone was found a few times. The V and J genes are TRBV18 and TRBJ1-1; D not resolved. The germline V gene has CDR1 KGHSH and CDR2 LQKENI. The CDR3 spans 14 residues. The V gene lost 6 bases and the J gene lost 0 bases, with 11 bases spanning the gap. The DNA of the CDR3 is TGTGCCAGCTCGAACAACGGGGTGAACACTGAAGCTTTCTTT. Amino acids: CASSNNGVNTEAFF.

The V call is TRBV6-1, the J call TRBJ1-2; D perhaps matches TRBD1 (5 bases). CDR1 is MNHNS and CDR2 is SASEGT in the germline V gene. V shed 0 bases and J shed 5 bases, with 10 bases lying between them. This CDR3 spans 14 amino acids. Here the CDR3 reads CASSEAFDRYGYTF. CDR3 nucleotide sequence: TGTGCCAGCAGTGAAGCTTTCGACAGATATGGCTACACCTTC.

CDR3 sequence (DNA): TGTGCCAGCAGGGGAGCGGGGGGGCTTGGTGAGCAGTTCTTC. Translating it yields CASRGAGGLGEQFF. The chain uses TRBV2 and TRBJ2-1; 10 nucleotides agree with TRBD2. Per the germline V gene, CDR1 is SNHLY and CDR2 is FYNNEI. This CDR3 is built from 14 residues. Losses at the gene ends were 6 bases for V and 9 bases for J; bases not matched to a gene: 8.

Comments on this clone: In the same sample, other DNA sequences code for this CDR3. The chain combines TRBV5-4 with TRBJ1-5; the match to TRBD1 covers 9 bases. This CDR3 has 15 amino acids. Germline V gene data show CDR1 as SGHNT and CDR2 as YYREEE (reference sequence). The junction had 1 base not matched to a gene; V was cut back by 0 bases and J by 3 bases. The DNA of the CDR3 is TGTGCCAGCAGCTTGGACAGGGGGCCCAATCAGCCCCAGCATTTT. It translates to CASSLDRGPNQPQHF.

CDR3: CASSGVRLSGNTIYF. CDR3 sequence (DNA): TGTGCCAGCAGCGGAGTCCGGCTCTCTGGAAACACCATATATTTT. The chain carries TRBV5-8 and TRBJ1-3, with D hard to call. Looked up from germline, CDR1 is SGHTS and CDR2 is YDEGEE. CDR3 length: 15 residues. V dropped 4 bases and J dropped 0 bases, with 11 bases sitting between them. Full variable domain (missing parts from reference TRBV5-8 and TRBJ1-3): EAGVTQSPTHLIKTRGQQATLRCSPISGHTSVYWYQQALGLGLQFLLWYDEGEERNRGNFPPRFSGRQFPNYSSELNVNALELEDSALYLCASSGVRLSGNTIYFGEGSWLTVV.

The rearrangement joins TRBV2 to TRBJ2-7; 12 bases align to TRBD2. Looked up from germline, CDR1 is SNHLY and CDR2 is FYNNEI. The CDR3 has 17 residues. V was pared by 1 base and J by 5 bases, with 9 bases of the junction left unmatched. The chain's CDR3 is CASSEEVTSGRANEQYF. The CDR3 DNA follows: TGTGCCAGCAGTGAAGAGGTGACTAGCGGGAGAGCTAACGAGCAGTACTTC.